These T cell receptor beta chains were read from a single sample in a study of T cells in Graves' hyperthyroidism and ophthalmopathy. Each CDR3 protein gets one entry after TCRdb re-called the multiplex PCR reads with MiXCR. The table includes 350,000 to 400,000 distinct CDR3 sequences, approximately 15% detected once. The sample comprised blood. The receptor source for this set is a woman aged 60 to 75 with Graves' hyperthyroidism. Both conserved end residues are part of each CDR3. The D gene is left open where the match is weak. Some rows have no size entry. The others give once, few or many, or a class for an expanded clone.

J	D	V	size	DNA	CDR3
TRBJ2-5	TRBD1	TRBV20-1	many	TGCAGTGCTCCGGACAGGGGCCGGGAGACCCAGTACTTC	CSAPDRGRETQYF
TRBJ2-5	TRBD1	TRBV2	.	TGTGCCAGCAGTGGACAGGGGCTTCAAGAGACCCAGTACTTC	CASSGQGLQETQYF
TRBJ1-1	TRBD1	TRBV18	many	TGTGCCAGCTCACCCCTCCAGGGGGCGGACACTGAAGCTTTCTTT	CASSPLQGADTEAFF
TRBJ2-3	.	TRBV4-1	.	TGCGCCAGCAGCCAAGGGGCAGCCACAGATACGCAGTATTTT	CASSQGAATDTQYF
TRBJ2-3	.	TRBV7-8	many	TGTGCCAGCAGCTCAGAGACCGAGAGCACAGATACGCAGTATTTT	CASSSETESTDTQYF
TRBJ1-1	.	TRBV4-1	.	TGCGCCAGCAGCGGGGCGGGGTGGAACACTGAAGCTTTCTTT	CASSGAGWNTEAFF
TRBJ2-5	.	TRBV12-5	few	TGTGCTAGTGGTTTGCGGGACCAAGAGACCCAGTACTTC	CASGLRDQETQYF
TRBJ2-1	TRBD2	TRBV5-6	many	TGTGCCAGCAGCATACTAGCGGCATTTAACAATGAGCAGTTCTTC	CASSILAAFNNEQFF
TRBJ1-4	.	TRBV12-5	.	TGTGCTAGTGGTCCCTCCAGGGCCGCTAATGAAAAACTGTTTTTT	CASGPSRAANEKLFF
TRBJ1-4	TRBD1	TRBV7-8	many	TGTGCCAGCAGCTTGGACAGGGGCACTCGTACGGCAACTAATGAAAAACTGTTTTTT	CASSLDRGTRTATNEKLFF
TRBJ1-1	.	TRBV20-1	many	TGCAGTGCTAGACCAGGGTCCGGGAACACTGAAGCTTTCTTT	CSARPGSGNTEAFF
TRBJ1-5	.	TRBV18	.	TGTGCCAGCTCACCAACGGGGGACCCTTATCAGCCCCAGCATTTT	CASSPTGDPYQPQHF
TRBJ2-1	TRBD2	TRBV20-1	many	TGCAGTGCTAGACCTACTAGCGGGGAGTACAATGAGCAGTTCTTC	CSARPTSGEYNEQFF
TRBJ1-5	TRBD1	TRBV10-2	many	TGCGCCAGCAGGGGGACAGGGGGGAATCAGCCCCAGCATTTT	CASRGTGGNQPQHF
TRBJ2-7	.	TRBV19	few	TGTGCCAGTAGCGGACGCGCCTTGGCCTCGAGCCAGTACTTC	CASSGRALASSQYF
TRBJ1-2	TRBD1	TRBV25-1	few	TGTGCCAGCAGTGATATTACCAGGGGGCAGGATGGCTACACCTTC	CASSDITRGQDGYTF
TRBJ2-1	.	TRBV20-1	.	TGCAGTGCTAGTCGGGCTAGCTTCTACAATGAGCAGTTCTTC	CSASRASFYNEQFF
TRBJ1-6	.	TRBV20-1	.	TGCAGTGCTAGCGCGGAGGGCCGCTCCTATAATTCACCCCTCCACTTT	CSASAEGRSYNSPLHF
TRBJ2-7	.	TRBV18	.	TGTGCCAGCTCACTGGGACATCCAGCGGAGCAGTACTTC	CASSLGHPAEQYF
TRBJ2-3	.	TRBV7-9	few	TGTGCCAGTTCGGGGGTTGGCACAGATACGCAGTATTTT	CASSGVGTDTQYF
TRBJ2-5	.	TRBV6-1	many	TGTGCCACCCTCAATGTCGGAACCCAGTACTTC	CATLNVGTQYF
TRBJ2-7	.	TRBV5-1	few	TGCGCCAGCAGCTTTTCCGGGTCCGGGGGAATTAACGAGCAGTACTTC	CASSFSGSGGINEQYF
TRBJ1-2	.	TRBV18	many	TGTGCCAGCTTGCGGACGGGATTGGATGGCTACACCTTC	CASLRTGLDGYTF
TRBJ1-5	TRBD1	TRBV29-1	.	TGCAGCGTTGAAGCCGGGACAGGGGATCAGCCCCAGCATTTT	CSVEAGTGDQPQHF
TRBJ2-2	TRBD2	TRBV6-2/TRBV6-3	.	TGTGCCAGCAGATGGATAGCGGGGGTTTACACCGGGGAGCTGTTTTTT	CASRWIAGVYTGELFF
TRBJ1-5	.	TRBV9	once	TGTGCCAGCAGCATGACCGGGAGTCAGCCCCAGCATTTT	CASSMTGSQPQHF
TRBJ1-2	.	TRBV27	few	TGTGCCAGCAGGAGGACAACTGACTATGGCTACACCTTC	CASRRTTDYGYTF
TRBJ2-7	TRBD1	TRBV20-1	many	TGCAGTGCTTCAACCCGGACAGGGAGGACCTACGAGCAGTACTTC	CSASTRTGRTYEQYF
TRBJ2-7	.	TRBV3-1	many	TGTGCCAGCAGCCAAGGCGCCGGCGGGGCCGAGCAGTACTTC	CASSQGAGGAEQYF
TRBJ2-3	TRBD2	TRBV6-1	.	TGTGCCAGCAGTGAGACTAGCGGGGGTTTCGATACGCAGTATTTT	CASSETSGGFDTQYF
TRBJ2-4	TRBD1	TRBV20-1	few	TGCAGTATGACAGGGGGAGACATTCAGTACTTC	CSMTGGDIQYF
TRBJ1-1	.	TRBV7-9	once	TGTGCCAGCAGCTACAGTACCAATAACACTGAAGCTTTCTTT	CASSYSTNNTEAFF
TRBJ1-5	.	TRBV24-1	few	TGTGCCACCAGTGGGAGTAGGGGCCCCAATCAGCCCCAGCATTTT	CATSGSRGPNQPQHF
TRBJ2-7	.	TRBV12-3/TRBV12-4	.	TGTGCCAGCAGTTTGGCCGGGAGTGACTACGAGCAGTACTTC	CASSLAGSDYEQYF